This TCR beta chain came from a study of beta chain features in type 1 diabetes (dated by TCRdb to 2016 to 2018). Background for the entire study: No differences in mean age, gender distribution, total cell number or subset yield were found between patients and healthy donors. The study compared the TCRB repertoires of sorted circulating CD4+ T cell subsets in recently diagnosed type 1 diabetes patients with those in matched healthy donors. Whereas all 30 or so donors provided naive and central memory subsets, regulatory and stem cell-like memory subsets were isolated from just 8 patients and about 8 healthy donors. A total of roughly 100 million sorted cells were examined across all samples, and a strong correlation was observed between cell number per subset and RNA yield.

A word on this clone: It has no known antigen specificity. Per-nucleotide qualities are absent, and no much larger clonotype sits a single base away.

For CDR1 and CDR2, the germline V gene (reference sequence) lists SEHNR and FQNEAQ. V is cut back by 5 bases and J by 4 bases, with 8 bases in the junction unmatched. Spanning cysteine to phenylalanine, the CDR3 consists of 14 amino acids. The DNA shown is the 42-base CDR3, in frame from base 1. The High Capacity cDNA Reverse Transcription Kit was used to reverse transcribe all of the isolated RNA, meaning that expressed TCRB transcripts were what got sequenced. Naive, central memory and regulatory T cell samples underwent deep immunoSEQ sequencing, averaging about 3.57 million total reads per sample. After sorted cells were lysed in RLT buffer, RNA was extracted with DNase-treated RNeasy Micro or Mini kits, with the choice depending on cell number. To prevent cross-contamination, each cell subset was processed individually, whereas patient and healthy donor samples were processed jointly. TCRB sequences were amplified from cDNA with the immunoSEQ multiplex PCR, producing 87-bp fragments spanning the CDR3 region. The amplicons were sequenced using the Illumina HiSeq platform. The original methods were these. PCR bias was corrected computationally using synthetic template baselines, and reads within Hamming distance 2 were collapsed, with unmergeable singletons discarded. By aligning reads against IMGT, V, D and J genes, CDR3 length, and insertions or deletions at six rearrangement sites were assigned. Clonotype counts were normalized to sorted cell number within each subset before computing true diversity and Gini coefficients with the tcR R package. The overlap coefficient, calculated on TCRB nucleotide sequences, was used to measure repertoire sharing. Out-of-frame TCRB sequences from naive cells were analyzed as a proxy for the pre-selection repertoire. TCRdb carries this immuneACCESS record with in-frame sequences only. Its versions omit some clonotypes, under half of them owing to an unresolved V gene in the studies checked, with the rest unexplained. V and J calls and clone size are as listed in that table; D and trimming were resolved from the DNA. The sample table lists around 250,000 clones, approximately 25% of them with a count of one. The ten top clones hold about 0.011% of the sample.

Paper-wide results and their limitations: Because cDNA was sequenced instead of genomic DNA, activated cells with high expression could be over-represented, although the groups did not differ in activation or CD3 levels. In all four CD4+ subsets, TCRB CDR3 length was moderately but significantly shorter in type 1 diabetes patients. The naive, central memory and regulatory TCRB repertoires appeared to resemble one another more closely among patients than among healthy donors. Fewer insertions and more nucleotide deletions at VDJ recombination sites were observed in patients with type 1 diabetes, implying thymic rearrangement abnormalities. Shorter templates might be favored by PCR, yet because patient and control samples were amplified and corrected together, any such skew would affect both groups equally. Because small numbers of individuals were included in the HLA sub-analyses, any influence of HLA type on TCRB rearrangement was left unresolved.

A single peripheral blood draw of approximately 110 mL on average was collected from each donor into heparinised tubes. Using a panel that included CD45RO, CCR7, CD25, CD127, CD95 and CD27, naive, central memory, regulatory and stem cell-like memory CD4+ T cells were sorted on a BD FACSAria II. A purity above 95% was achieved for all sorted populations. PBMCs were isolated immediately by Lymphoprep density gradient centrifugation and stained directly without culture. So that batch effects would be minimized, each experiment stained and sorted samples in pairs, pairing one healthy donor with one patient.

The rearrangement combines TRBV7-9 with TRBJ2-7; TRBD2 aligns with 7 central bases. The sequence came from a woman in her 30s with type 1 diabetes. Source material: naive CD4+ T cells from blood. What this sample's cell subset or site label stands for: true naive CD4+ T cells. The CDR3 protein is CASSRFPGGYEQYF. The nucleotide sequence reads TGTGCCAGCAGCCGATTCCCGGGGGGTTACGAGCAGTACTTC.